Here is one T cell receptor (beta chain) with its context. Its target is not known. The record originates from a study of TIL therapy for anti-PD-1-resistant metastatic lung cancer. Background on the study: Half of patients were current or former smokers. Study results and limitations: Many TIL product clones were absent from baseline tumor, suggesting clonal contraction.

This was the immunoSEQ v3 assay. Sequencing depth was 1.5 million to 2 million read pairs for survey level, roughly 5-6 million for deep. Data came from immunoSEQ multiplex PCR; TCRdb stores just in-frame clones and leaves some out. The table includes about 50,000 clones, 55% to 75% detected once. The time point: pre-treatment sample, taken before nivolumab and TIL therapy. Tumor tissue came from excised metastases, mostly pleural nodules or supraclavicular lymph nodes. The V gene's germline CDR1 is MNHEY and CDR2 SVGAGI. Trimming took off 6 bases at V and 4 bases at J, with 12 bases between the two ends. This CDR3 is built from 13 residues.

This material consisted of tumor tissue, taken at baseline. V is TRBV6-5 and J is TRBJ1-1; D may be TRBD1 (5 bases). The receptor was derived from a person between 25 and 80 years old with non-small cell lung cancer. The CDR3 spells CASSRDRVTEAFF. The CDR3 DNA follows: TGTGCCAGCAGCCGGGACCGAGTCACTGAAGCTTTCTTT.